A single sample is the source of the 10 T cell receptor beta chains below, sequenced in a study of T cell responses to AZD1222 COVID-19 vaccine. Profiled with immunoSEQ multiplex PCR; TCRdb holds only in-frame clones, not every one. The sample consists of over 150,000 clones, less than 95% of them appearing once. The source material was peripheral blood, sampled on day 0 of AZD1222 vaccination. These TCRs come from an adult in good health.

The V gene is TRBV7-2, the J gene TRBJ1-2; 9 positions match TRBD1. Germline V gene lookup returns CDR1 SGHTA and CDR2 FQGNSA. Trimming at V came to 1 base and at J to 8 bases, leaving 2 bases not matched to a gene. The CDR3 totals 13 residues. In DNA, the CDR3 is TGTGCCAGCAGCTTAGGACAGGGGGACGGCTACACCTTC. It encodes CASSLGQGDGYTF.

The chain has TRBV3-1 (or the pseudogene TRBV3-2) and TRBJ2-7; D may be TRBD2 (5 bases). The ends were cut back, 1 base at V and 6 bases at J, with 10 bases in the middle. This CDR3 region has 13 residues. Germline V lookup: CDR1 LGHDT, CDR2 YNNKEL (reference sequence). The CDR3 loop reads CASSQGLIPEQYF. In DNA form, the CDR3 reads TGTGCCAGCAGCCAAGGACTAATTCCCGAGCAGTACTTC.

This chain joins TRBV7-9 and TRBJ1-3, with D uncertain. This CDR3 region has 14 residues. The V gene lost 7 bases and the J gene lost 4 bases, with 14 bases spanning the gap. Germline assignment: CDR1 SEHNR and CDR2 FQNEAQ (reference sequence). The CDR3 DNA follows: TGTGCCAGCACCTCCGGACGACCCGGAAACACCATATATTTT. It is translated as CASTSGRPGNTIYF.

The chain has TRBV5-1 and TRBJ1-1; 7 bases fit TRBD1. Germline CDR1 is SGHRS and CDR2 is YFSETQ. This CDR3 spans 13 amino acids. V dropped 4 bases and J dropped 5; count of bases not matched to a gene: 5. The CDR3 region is CASSPGGGTEAFF. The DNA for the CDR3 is TGCGCCAGCAGCCCAGGGGGAGGAACTGAAGCTTTCTTT.

The CDR3: CASSSNQPQHF. The CDR3 region has the DNA TGTGCCAGCAGTTCGAATCAGCCCCAGCATTTT. This chain links TRBV6-6 with TRBJ1-5; D unresolved. V was shortened by 4 bases and J by 4 bases, with 2 bases between the two germline ends. Germline V lookup: CDR1 MNHNY, CDR2 SVGAGI (reference sequence). There are 11 residues in the CDR3.

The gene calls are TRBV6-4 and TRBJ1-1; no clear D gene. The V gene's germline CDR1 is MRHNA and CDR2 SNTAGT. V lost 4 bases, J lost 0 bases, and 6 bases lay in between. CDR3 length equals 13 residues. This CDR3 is CASSVEMNTEAFF. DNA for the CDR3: TGTGCCAGCAGTGTAGAGATGAACACTGAAGCTTTCTTT.

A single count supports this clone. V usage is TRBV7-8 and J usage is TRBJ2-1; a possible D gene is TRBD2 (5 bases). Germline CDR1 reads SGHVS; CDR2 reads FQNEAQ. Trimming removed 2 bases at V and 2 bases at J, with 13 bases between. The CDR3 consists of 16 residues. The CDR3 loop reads CASSLLRVRPYNEQFF. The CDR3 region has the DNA TGTGCCAGCAGCTTACTGCGGGTACGCCCCTACAATGAGCAGTTCTTC.

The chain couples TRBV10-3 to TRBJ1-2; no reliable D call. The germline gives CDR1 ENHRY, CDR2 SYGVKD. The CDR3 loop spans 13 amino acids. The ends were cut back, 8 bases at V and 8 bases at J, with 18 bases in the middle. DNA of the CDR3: TGTGCCATCTCCTGGGTGACGGCCGCAGGCTACACCTTC. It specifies CAISWVTAAGYTF.

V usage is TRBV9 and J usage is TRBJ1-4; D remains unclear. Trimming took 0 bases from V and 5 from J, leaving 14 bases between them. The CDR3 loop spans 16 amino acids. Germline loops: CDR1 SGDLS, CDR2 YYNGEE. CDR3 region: CASSVGSLGINEKLFF. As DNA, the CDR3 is TGTGCCAGCAGCGTAGGCAGCCTAGGGATCAATGAAAAACTGTTTTTT.

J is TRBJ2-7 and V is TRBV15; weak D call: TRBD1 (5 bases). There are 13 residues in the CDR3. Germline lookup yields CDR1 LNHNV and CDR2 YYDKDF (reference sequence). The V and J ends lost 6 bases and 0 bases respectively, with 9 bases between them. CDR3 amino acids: CATRPGHSYEQYF. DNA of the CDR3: TGTGCCACCAGACCAGGGCACTCCTACGAGCAGTACTTC.